What follows is one T cell receptor beta chain and its context. The data stem from a study of T cells in localized non-small cell lung cancer. Only in-frame clones appear in the TCRdb table, and some are missing; sequencing was by immunoSEQ multiplex PCR. The table shows roughly 30,000 clones, with roughly 88% occurring only once. The CDR3 loop spans 15 amino acids. Germline CDR1 SEHNR, CDR2 FQNEAQ (reference sequence). The V end lost 1 base, the J end lost 5 bases, and 14 bases lay between the germline ends. The source of this sequence is a woman between 40 and 69 years old with stage III lung adenocarcinoma. Specimen: peripheral blood mononuclear cells, collected before any cancer treatment. The V and J genes are TRBV7-9 and TRBJ1-1; D is ambiguous. DNA for the CDR3: TGTGCCAGCAGCTTAGATTTGGGAGGAGGGACTGAAGCTTTCTTT. This gives the protein CASSLDLGGGTEAFF.